This T cell receptor (beta chain) was sequenced during a study of shared clonotypes between healthy human individuals. Researchers partitioned CD4+ cells into CD45RA+ naive and CD45RA-negative memory subsets. The table came from immunoSEQ multiplex PCR; TCRdb's copy has only in-frame clones and leaves some out. Of 2 million to 2.5 million clones listed, about 95% are singletons. Unmatched junction bases numbered 9, after V lost 2 bases and J lost 13 bases. Germline CDR1 is MDHEN and CDR2 is SYDVKM. The CDR3 runs to 13 residues. The source is a man younger than 30 in good health. The chain uses TRBV28 and TRBJ1-2; the match to TRBD1 covers 8 bases. Sequencing input: naive CD4+ T cells sorted from blood. Sample subset: CD45RA+ positively selected. The CDR3, as DNA: TGTGCCAGCAGTTTACGGGCAGGGGGCTTTCCCACCTTC. This translates into CASSLRAGGFPTF.